The entry below gives a single T cell receptor beta chain sequence along with its context. Trimming left V 7 bases short and J 7 bases short, with 8 bases between. Looked up from germline, CDR1 is MNHEY and CDR2 is SVGAGI. This CDR3 region has 11 residues. The method was immunoSEQ multiplex PCR; TCRdb's version includes in-frame clones alone and lacks a portion of them. The sample carries some 87,000 clones, about 96% recorded once. These data come from a study of technical replicates of blood from a few donors. The clonotype was recovered from a human donor in good health. This chain joins TRBV6-5 and TRBJ2-1; perhaps TRBD2 as D (5 bases). Sequenced sample: T cells isolated from PBMCs. The CDR3: CASTEDNEQFF. The DNA of the CDR3 is TGTGCCAGCACGGAGGATAATGAGCAGTTCTTC.